This entry concerns a single TCR beta chain. Its antigen is still unknown. These data originate in a study of CD8 T cells in ankylosing spondylitis. Regarding the study as a whole: Earlier literature documents some of the motif variants in reactive arthritis synovial fluid and blood. Among TCR beta sequences, a motif of under ten highly homologous variants appeared characteristic of ankylosing spondylitis blood.

One entry per CDR3 protein results from TCRdb running MiXCR on the 5' RACE reads. The sample consists of over 400,000 distinct CDR3 sequences, roughly 26% of them appearing once. Trimming cost V 4 bases and J 2 bases, with 19 bases left between them. Germline V gene sequence: CDR1 SGHRS, CDR2 YFSETQ. The CDR3 runs 17 residues. This chain joins TRBV5-1 and TRBJ2-1; D possibly uses TRBD1 or TRBD2 (5 bases each). What was sequenced was blood, either unsorted or a sorted T cell fraction (not recorded which). The sequence came from a male donor with ankylosing spondylitis. CDR3 sequence: CASSRGRPPSTYNEQFF. The CDR3 bases are TGCGCCAGCAGCCGGGGACGACCCCCTTCTACCTACAATGAGCAGTTCTTC. The complete variable domain, with remaining parts taken from reference TRBV5-1 and TRBJ2-1, reads KAGVTQTPRYLIKTRGQQVTLSCSPISGHRSVSWYQQTPGQGLQFLFEYFSETQRNKGNFPGRFSGRQFSNSRSEMNVSTLELGDSALYLCASSRGRPPSTYNEQFFGPGTRLTVL.